The rows below give T cell receptor beta chains drawn from one sample of a study of OX40 agonist ivuxolimab in advanced cancers. Sequencing used immunoSEQ multiplex PCR; TCRdb keeps in-frame clones, though not all of them. The table shows some 76,000 clones, with 84% occurring only once. The sample consisted of CD4+ or CD8+ T cells sorted from blood, taken in a trial of the OX40 agonist ivuxolimab. The receptors were sampled from an adult with an advanced solid tumor such as melanoma, head and neck, liver or kidney cancer. CDR3s include the opening cysteine and the closing phenylalanine or tryptophan. A D gene is named only where the DNA matches it firmly.

len	j_gene	d_gene	v_gene	CDR3nt	CDR3aa
17	TRBJ2-2	-	TRBV5-1	TGCGCCAGCAGCCTAAGAACCGGGGTGGGGAACACCGGGGAGCTGTTTTTT	CASSLRTGVGNTGELFF
14	TRBJ2-3	TRBD2	TRBV5-8	TGTGCCAGCAGCGGCGGGGGAATCACAGATACGCAGTATTTT	CASSGGGITDTQYF
13	TRBJ1-2	-	TRBV6-1	TGTGCCAGCAGTTGGACAGATAACTATGGCTACACCTTC	CASSWTDNYGYTF
14	TRBJ1-5	-	TRBV30	TGTGCCTGGACCGCTGGTTTAGGGGATCAGCCCCAGCATTTT	CAWTAGLGDQPQHF
13	TRBJ2-7	-	TRBV5-4	TGTGCCAGCAGCTTGAATTCAGGGTACGAGCAGTACTTC	CASSLNSGYEQYF
16	TRBJ2-3	TRBD2	TRBV19	TGTGCCAGTAGTTTTGGGACTAGCGGGGAGAGAGATACGCAGTATTTT	CASSFGTSGERDTQYF
16	TRBJ2-5	TRBD2	TRBV5-1	TGCGCCAGCAGCCCCCAACCGGGAGGGTCCGGAGAGACCCAGTACTTC	CASSPQPGGSGETQYF
16	TRBJ2-7	-	TRBV18	TGTGCCAGCTCACCTGTCCGGACCGATCAGGGACACGAGCAGTACTTC	CASSPVRTDQGHEQYF
14	TRBJ2-5	-	TRBV5-1	TGCGCCAGCAGCACCACAGGGATCCAAGAGACCCAGTACTTC	CASSTTGIQETQYF
14	TRBJ1-2	-	TRBV7-3	TGTGCCAGCAGCTTGGCGCCTCGGGGAGGAGGCTACACCTTC	CASSLAPRGGGYTF